This T cell receptor beta chain came from a study of cytomegalovirus exposure and HLA in healthy donors. Findings and limits, study-wide: One later analysis, an examination of the 100 to 150 validation repertoires, found that first-cohort TCR clusters tended to co-occur in them. Cytomegalovirus-associated TCR beta chains were listed, numbering some 180. Reportedly, diagnosis of cytomegalovirus status by the classifier showed high specificity and sensitivity.

Separate from the 666-subject first cohort was the approximately 120-subject validation cohort, to which the donors belonged. The protocol was immunoSEQ multiplex PCR, while the TCRdb copy is restricted to in-frame clones and leaves out a portion. This sample has 150,000 to 200,000 clones; roughly 83% occur once, and the top ten carry approximately 10%. A note on this clone: Its antigen is undetermined.

This clonotype was obtained from a man aged 30 to 39 in good health and CMV-seropositive. Sequencing input: PBMCs.

CDR3 DNA: TGCGCCAGCAGCCGACAGGGACTAGCGGGCCAAGAGACCCAGTACTTC. The encoded protein is CASSRQGLAGQETQYF. The J gene is TRBJ2-5, the V gene TRBV5-1, with 12 nucleotides matching TRBD2. CDR3 length: 16 residues. J gave up 1 base and V 4 bases, and 5 bases lay outside the gene matches. Germline V gene lookup returns CDR1 SGHRS and CDR2 YFSETQ.